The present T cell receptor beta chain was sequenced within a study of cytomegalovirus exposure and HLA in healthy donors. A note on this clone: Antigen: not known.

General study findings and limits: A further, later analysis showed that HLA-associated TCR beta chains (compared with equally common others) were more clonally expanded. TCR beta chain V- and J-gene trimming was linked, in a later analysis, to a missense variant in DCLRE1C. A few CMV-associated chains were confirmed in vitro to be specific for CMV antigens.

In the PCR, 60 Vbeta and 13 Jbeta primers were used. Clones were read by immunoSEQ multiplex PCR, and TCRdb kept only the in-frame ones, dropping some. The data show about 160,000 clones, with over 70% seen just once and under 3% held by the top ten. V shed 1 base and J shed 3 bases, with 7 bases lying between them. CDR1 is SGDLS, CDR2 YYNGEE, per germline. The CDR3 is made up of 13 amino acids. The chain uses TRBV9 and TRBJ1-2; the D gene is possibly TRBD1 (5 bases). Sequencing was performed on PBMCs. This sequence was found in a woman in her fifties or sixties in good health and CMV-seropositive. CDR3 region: CASSVSGDYGYTF. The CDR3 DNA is TGTGCCAGCAGCGTATCGGGGGACTATGGCTACACCTTC.